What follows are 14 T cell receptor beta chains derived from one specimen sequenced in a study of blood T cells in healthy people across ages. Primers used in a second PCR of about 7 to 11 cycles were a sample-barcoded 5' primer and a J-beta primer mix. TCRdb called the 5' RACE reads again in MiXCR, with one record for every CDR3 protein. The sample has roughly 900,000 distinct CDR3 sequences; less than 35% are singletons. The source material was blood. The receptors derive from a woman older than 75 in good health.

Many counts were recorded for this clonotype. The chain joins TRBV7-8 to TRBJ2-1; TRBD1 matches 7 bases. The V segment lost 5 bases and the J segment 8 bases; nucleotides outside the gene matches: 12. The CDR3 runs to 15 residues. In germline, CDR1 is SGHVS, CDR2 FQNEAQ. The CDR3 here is CASSTHRGLVDEQFF. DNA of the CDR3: TGTGCCAGCAGCACCCACAGGGGCTTGGTAGATGAGCAGTTCTTC.

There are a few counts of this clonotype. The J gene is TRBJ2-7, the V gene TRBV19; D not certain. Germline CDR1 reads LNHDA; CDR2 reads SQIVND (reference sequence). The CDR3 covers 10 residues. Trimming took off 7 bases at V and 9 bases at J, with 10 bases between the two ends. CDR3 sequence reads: CASTNKGQYF. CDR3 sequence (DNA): TGTGCCAGTACCAATAAGGGGCAGTACTTC. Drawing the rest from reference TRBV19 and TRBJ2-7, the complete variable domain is DGGITQSPKYLFRKEGQNVTLSCEQNLNHDAMYWYRQDPGQGLRLIYYSQIVNDFQKGDIAEGYSVSREKKESFPLTVTSAQKNPTAFYLCASTNKGQYFGPGTRLTVT.

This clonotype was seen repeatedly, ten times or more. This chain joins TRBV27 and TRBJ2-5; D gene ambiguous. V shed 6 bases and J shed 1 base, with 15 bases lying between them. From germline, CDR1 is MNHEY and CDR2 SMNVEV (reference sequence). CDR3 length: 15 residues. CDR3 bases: TGTGCCAGCAGCTTCGGTGGTACCCTCCAAGAGACCCAGTACTTC. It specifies CASSFGGTLQETQYF.

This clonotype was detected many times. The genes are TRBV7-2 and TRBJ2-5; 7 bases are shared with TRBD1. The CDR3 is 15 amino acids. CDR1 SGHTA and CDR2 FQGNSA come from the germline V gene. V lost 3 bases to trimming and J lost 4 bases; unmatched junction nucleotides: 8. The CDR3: CASSLTGIASETQYF. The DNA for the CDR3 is TGTGCCAGCAGCTTGACAGGGATCGCCTCAGAGACCCAGTACTTC.

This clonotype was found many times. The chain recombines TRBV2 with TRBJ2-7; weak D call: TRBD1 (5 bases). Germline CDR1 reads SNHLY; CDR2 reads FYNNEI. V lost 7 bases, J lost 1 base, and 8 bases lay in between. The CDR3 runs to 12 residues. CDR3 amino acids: CASTTGSYEQYF. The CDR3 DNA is TGTGCCAGCACAACAGGATCCTACGAGCAGTACTTC.

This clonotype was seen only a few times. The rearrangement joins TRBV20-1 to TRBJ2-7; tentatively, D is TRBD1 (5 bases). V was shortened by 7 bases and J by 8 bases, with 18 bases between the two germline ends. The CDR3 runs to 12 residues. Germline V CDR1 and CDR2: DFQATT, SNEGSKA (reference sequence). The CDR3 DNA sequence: TGCAGTGTTACCCAGGGTCTCTATAAGCAGTACTTC. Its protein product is CSVTQGLYKQYF.

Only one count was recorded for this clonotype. The CDR3 here is CASRTGTGGTGELFF. The CDR3, as DNA: TGTGCCAGCAGAACCGGGACAGGGGGCACCGGGGAGCTGTTTTTT. The rearrangement joins TRBV3-1 to TRBJ2-2; the match to TRBD1 covers 11 bases. Germline lookup yields CDR1 LGHDT and CDR2 YNNKEL (reference sequence). The CDR3 covers 15 residues. J lost 4 bases, V lost 6 bases, and 4 bases had no gene match.

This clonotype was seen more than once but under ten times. The CDR3 region has the DNA TGTGCCAGCAGCTTAGCGGAACTCCTGAACACTGAAGCTTTCTTT. It is translated as CASSLAELLNTEAFF. The chain couples TRBV7-9 to TRBJ1-1; no reliable D call. CDR1 and CDR2 (germline): SEHNR, FQNEAQ (reference sequence). This CDR3 spans 15 amino acids. Trimming cost V 0 bases and J 0 bases, with 8 bases left between them.

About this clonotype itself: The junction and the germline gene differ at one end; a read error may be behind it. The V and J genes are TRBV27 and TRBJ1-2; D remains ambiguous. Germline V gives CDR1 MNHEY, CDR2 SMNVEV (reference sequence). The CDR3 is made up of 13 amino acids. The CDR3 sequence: CAGSLAGTYGYTF. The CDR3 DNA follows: TGTGCCGGCAGTTTGGCAGGTACCTATGGCTACACCTTC.

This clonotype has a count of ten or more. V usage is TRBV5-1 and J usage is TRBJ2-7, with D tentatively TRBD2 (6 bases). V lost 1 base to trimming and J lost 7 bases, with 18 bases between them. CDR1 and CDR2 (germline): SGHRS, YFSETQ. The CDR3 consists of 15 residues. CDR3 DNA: TGCGCCAGCAGCTTGTTATTCAGCGGGCAGGCTGAGCAGTACTTC. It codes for CASSLLFSGQAEQYF.

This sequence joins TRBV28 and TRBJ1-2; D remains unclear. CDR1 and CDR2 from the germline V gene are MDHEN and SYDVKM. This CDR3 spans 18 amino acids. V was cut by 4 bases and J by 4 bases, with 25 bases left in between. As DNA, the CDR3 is TGTGCCAGCAGTTCATTTATAGCCCGATCTGACACCTCCTATGGCTACACCTTC. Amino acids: CASSSFIARSDTSYGYTF.

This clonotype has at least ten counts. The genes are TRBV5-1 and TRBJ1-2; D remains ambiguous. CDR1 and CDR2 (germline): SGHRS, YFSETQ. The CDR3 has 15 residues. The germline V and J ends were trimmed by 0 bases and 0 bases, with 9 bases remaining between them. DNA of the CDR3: TGCGCCAGCAGCTTGGGGACTTCCTCTAACTATGGCTACACCTTC. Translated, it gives CASSLGTSSNYGYTF.

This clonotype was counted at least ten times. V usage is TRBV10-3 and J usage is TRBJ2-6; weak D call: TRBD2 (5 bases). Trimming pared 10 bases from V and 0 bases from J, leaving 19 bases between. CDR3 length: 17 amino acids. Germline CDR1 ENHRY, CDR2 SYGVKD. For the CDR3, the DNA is TGTGCCACCTCCGGACTGCGAACTGCCTCTGGGGCCAACGTCCTGACTTTC. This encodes CATSGLRTASGANVLTF.

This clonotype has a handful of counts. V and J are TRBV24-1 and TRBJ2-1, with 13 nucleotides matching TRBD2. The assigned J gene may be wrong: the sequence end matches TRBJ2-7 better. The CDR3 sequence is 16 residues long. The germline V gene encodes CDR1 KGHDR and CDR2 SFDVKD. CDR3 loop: CATSDSGTSGDNEQYF. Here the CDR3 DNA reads TGTGCCACCAGTGATTCCGGGACTAGCGGGGACAATGAGCAGTACTTC.